A single TCR beta chain is shown here with its context. It has no known antigen specificity. Per-base quality was not reported, and no clone a single base away is much larger than it. The data originate from a study of shared clonotypes between healthy human individuals (dated by TCRdb to about 2020). Broadly, across the study: Three men and a couple of women, aged 18 to 49 years, made up the cohort. Different laboratories and diverse techniques were used to prepare libraries and sequence TCR repertoires, to increase sequencing depth and limit assay-specific biases. Blood TCR repertoires of roughly 5 healthy adults were deeply sequenced to estimate repertoire size and the extent of clonotype sharing between individuals. Leukapheresis yielded between about 0.85 and 10 billion PBMCs per donor. For each donor, three plates each were used for CD4 naive and CD4 memory, two plates were used for CD8 naive, and one plate was used for CD8 memory.

Using the deep immunoSEQ assay, TCR CDR3 regions were amplified from genomic DNA by multiplex PCR. For each cell subset, the extracted genomic DNA was distributed evenly across all wells of several immunoSEQ 96-well plates, and each plate served as one replicate. Each replicate PCR for sorted subsets received around 200 ng genomic DNA, equal to some 32,000 T cell genomes. The purified libraries were quantified using a Qubit 3.0 fluorometer, sized with a Bioanalyzer 2100, and then quantified again using the KAPA Library Quantification kit. A separate single-read 150-cycle Illumina NextSeq 550 flow cell was used to sequence each immunoSEQ 96-well plate. On the study's bioinformatics: The immunoSEQ output contained only junctional sequences without quality scores, so filtering could not match that applied to full-length reads. To assign V/J genes and CDR3, sequences were annotated against IMGT germline references using PyIR, a Python wrapper for IgBLAST v1.9. Reads with weak V/J assignments (E-value above 1e-6), missing CDR3, stop codons, out-of-frame junctions, or ambiguous translated residues were removed. V3J clonotypes were defined as sequences sharing the same inferred V gene, J gene, and CDR3 amino acid sequence. To compute the percentage overlap between repertoires, the number of shared unique clonotypes was divided by the size of the smaller repertoire. Richness of each repertoire was evaluated using RTK rarefaction, the Chao1 estimator, and Recon v2.1 estimates of unobserved clonotypes. OLGA was used to compute generation probabilities for all TCRbeta clonotypes that the gDNA method yielded from several donors. What TCRdb holds here is the immuneACCESS table cut down to in-frame rearrangements. Part of the clones is not present; checked against another copy, under half of the missing clones reflect an unresolved V gene, and the others are unexplained. V, J and clone size derive from that table, while D and trimming were established from the DNA sequence. Across this sample there are a few million clones, with over 85% seen only once. The ten largest clones represent 0.39% of the sample.

Healthy HIV-negative adults with no recently reported acute infections or vaccinations were included as donors. Only Caucasian adults living in Nashville, Tennessee, USA were represented among the donors. CD4+ T cells were enriched by magnetic negative selection; naive cells were then positively selected on CD45RA, and the negative fraction formed the memory subset. Blood was collected by leukapheresis, and PBMCs were isolated by Ficoll-Histopaque density gradient centrifugation and then cryopreserved in liquid nitrogen vapor phase. Analytical flow cytometry was used to check the purity and quantity of every magnetically sorted T cell population. From each sorted fraction, genomic DNA was isolated and quantified by UV absorbance on a Nanodrop 2000c. From a lookup of the germline V gene, CDR1 and CDR2 are SGHAT and FQNNGV. The CDR3 holds 16 amino acids from the cysteine to the phenylalanine. The CDR3 DNA has 48 bases and is translated from base 1. V gives up 2 bases and J gives up 0 bases, and the segment between their germline ends measures 10 bases.

What the study reported, not specific to this receptor: Rarefaction of sorted-subset datasets indicated incomplete sequencing despite the large sequencing depth. Estimated clonotype richness was generally larger for naive than for memory subsets. Compared with non-shared clonotypes, the clonotypes found in all four sorted-subset donors had higher generation probabilities. Sharing across several donors was observed for around 5% of naive CD4, 3% to 3.5% of naive CD8, 2.3% of memory CD4, and around 0.42% of memory CD8 clonotypes. Sampling was restricted to blood, and TCR repertoires in tissue are likely to differ from TCR repertoires in blood. Because the study included only a small number of donors, the genetic and exposure-history diversity represented was limited. Based on pairwise subsampling, the degree of clonotype sharing among donors was expected to be affected by sequencing depth.

This receptor was taken from a man younger than 30 in good health. Some clones in this sample may be carry-over from other donors' samples. The chain links TRBV11-2 with TRBJ1-4; no D gene can be assigned with confidence. The sequenced material came from naive CD4+ T cells from PBMCs. In the paper's terms, the cell subset or site label means: CD45RA+ positively selected. The DNA sequence reads TGTGCCAGCAGCTTACGAGTCCAACCAACTAATGAAAAACTGTTTTTT. It specifies CASSLRVQPTNEKLFF.